The rows below give T cell receptor beta chains drawn from one sample of a study of blood T cell repertoires in COVID-19. The table came from immunoSEQ multiplex PCR; TCRdb's copy has only in-frame clones and leaves some out. The sample has 250,000 or so clones, approximately 91% seen once. Sequencing was done on a sample of peripheral blood. All receptors derive from a woman aged 55-70 years with acute or convalescent COVID-19. Each CDR3 is given with its conserved first and last residue. D genes are given only for firm matches. Clone size is shown for a subset of rows, as once, few, many or a class of expanded clone.

d_gene	v_gene	len	abundance	j_gene	CDR3nt	CDR3aa
NA	TRBV19	16	NA	TRBJ2-7	TGTGCCAGTAGTACCGCGGACAGCCGGAGAGGGTACGAGCAGTACTTC	CASSTADSRRGYEQYF
TRBD1	TRBV6-5	14	NA	TRBJ1-2	TGTGCCAGCAGTTACGGGACAGTCGGCTATGGCTACACCTTC	CASSYGTVGYGYTF
NA	TRBV11-2	17	NA	TRBJ1-4	TGTGCCAGCAGCTTAAGGGGAAGTTGGGTTACTAATGAAAAACTGTTTTTT	CASSLRGSWVTNEKLFF
TRBD2	TRBV24-1	16	NA	TRBJ2-2	TGTGCCACCGGCGATAGAAGACTAGCGGGAGCCGGGGAGCTGTTTTTT	CATGDRRLAGAGELFF
TRBD1	TRBV30	15	NA	TRBJ1-4	TGTGCCTGGAGTCCGATGACAGGGACTAATGAAAAACTGTTTTTT	CAWSPMTGTNEKLFF
TRBD2	TRBV19	15	NA	TRBJ2-1	TGTGCCAGTAGTATGAACGGGAGGTCGAGTAATGAGCAGTTCTTC	CASSMNGRSSNEQFF
NA	TRBV6-5	12	NA	TRBJ2-5	TGTGCCAGCAGACAGGGACGAGAGACCCAGTACTTC	CASRQGRETQYF
NA	TRBV6-5	15	NA	TRBJ1-5	TGTGCCAGCAGTTACTCACTAACTAGCAATCAGCCCCAGCATTTT	CASSYSLTSNQPQHF
TRBD2	TRBV12-5	24	NA	TRBJ2-1	TGTGCTAGTGGTTCTCCGGCCCTATCCGCAGACCGACTAGCGGGGGTCAAGTCCTACAATGAGCAGTTCTTC	CASGSPALSADRLAGVKSYNEQFF
NA	TRBV5-6	14	NA	TRBJ1-1	TGTGCCAGCAGCTTGGCCGGTAGGGGAACTGAAGCTTTCTTT	CASSLAGRGTEAFF
NA	TRBV2	14	once	TRBJ2-5	TGTGCCAGCATGGCACAGCAGGGTACAGAGACCCAGTACTTC	CASMAQQGTETQYF
NA	TRBV5-1	14	NA	TRBJ1-2	TGCGCCAGCAGCTTGGTTAGGGGTACCAATGGCTACACCTTC	CASSLVRGTNGYTF
TRBD2	TRBV5-1	18	NA	TRBJ2-1	TGCGCCAGCAGCTTGGGACTAGCGGGAGGGGCTCCCTACAATGAGCAGTTCTTC	CASSLGLAGGAPYNEQFF
NA	TRBV4-3	16	NA	TRBJ1-5	TGCGCCAGCAGCCCTAAGGGGGAAATCGGCAATCAGCCCCAGCATTTT	CASSPKGEIGNQPQHF
TRBD1	TRBV29-1	16	NA	TRBJ2-1	TGCAGCGCCGAAAACCCGACAGGGGGCCCCTACAATGAGCAGTTCTTC	CSAENPTGGPYNEQFF
NA	TRBV12-3/TRBV12-4	13	NA	TRBJ2-1	TGTGCCAGCAGTTTAGGGCCCCGCAATGAGCAGTTCTTC	CASSLGPRNEQFF
NA	TRBV19	15	NA	TRBJ1-4	TGTGCCAGTAGATGGGACGGGGGTCCTAATGAAAAACTGTTTTTT	CASRWDGGPNEKLFF
TRBD1	TRBV19	15	NA	TRBJ1-1	TGTGCCAGTAGTGTCCGAACAGGGGGGAACACTGAAGCTTTCTTT	CASSVRTGGNTEAFF
NA	TRBV19	13	NA	TRBJ1-2	TGTGCCAGTAGGGAACAGGGTCTCTATGGCTACACCTTC	CASREQGLYGYTF
TRBD2	TRBV6-2/TRBV6-3	14	many	TRBJ2-3	TGTGCCAGCAGCCTAGGACTAGTAGGAGATACGCAGTATTTT	CASSLGLVGDTQYF
TRBD1	TRBV7-6	18	NA	TRBJ1-3	TGTGCCAGCAGCTTAGTCGGCGGGGACAGCCTCTCTGGAAACACCATATATTTT	CASSLVGGDSLSGNTIYF
NA	TRBV27	13	NA	TRBJ2-3	TGTGCCAGCAGTTTAGAACCGGCAGATACGCAGTATTTT	CASSLEPADTQYF
TRBD2	TRBV28	15	NA	TRBJ2-2	TGTGCCAGCACCTACGGGGGGGTTAACACCGGGGAGCTGTTTTTT	CASTYGGVNTGELFF
TRBD2	TRBV6-2/TRBV6-3	17	NA	TRBJ2-1	TGTGCCAGCAGTTACTCCCAGAGCGGGAGGGTAAACAATGAGCAGTTCTTC	CASSYSQSGRVNNEQFF
TRBD1	TRBV30	15	NA	TRBJ1-5	TGTGCCTGGAGCCCGCTGAGGGACAGGTATCAGCCCCAGCATTTT	CAWSPLRDRYQPQHF
TRBD1	TRBV19	14	NA	TRBJ1-5	TGTGCCAGTAGGCCCGGGACAGGGTATGGACCCCAGCATTTT	CASRPGTGYGPQHF
NA	TRBV19	14	NA	TRBJ2-7	TGTGCCAGTAGTATAGCGGCAGGGGCTGGCGAGCAGTACTTC	CASSIAAGAGEQYF
NA	TRBV6-5	15	NA	TRBJ2-7	TGTGCCAGCAGTTACTCTAGCGGACGGTCCTACGAGCAGTACTTC	CASSYSSGRSYEQYF
TRBD1	TRBV5-4	15	NA	TRBJ2-1	TGTGCCAGCAGCACCGGGACAGGGGCCTACAATGAGCAGTTCTTC	CASSTGTGAYNEQFF
NA	TRBV6-5	14	once	TRBJ1-2	TGTGCCAGCAGTTACTCTAATAGAAATCGTGGCTACACCTTC	CASSYSNRNRGYTF
NA	TRBV1	16	NA	TRBJ1-5	TGCACCAGCAGCCAAGTCCGGGGGAGAGGCAATCAGCCCCAGCATTTT	CTSSQVRGRGNQPQHF
NA	TRBV3-1/TRBV3-2	15	NA	TRBJ1-4	TGTGCCAGCAGCCAAGATTTGGCAGGTCCCCTAAAACTGTTTTTT	CASSQDLAGPLKLFF
TRBD1	TRBV11-2	14	NA	TRBJ2-7	TGTGCCAGCAGCTCCAGGGGGAACTTCTACGAGCAGTACTTC	CASSSRGNFYEQYF